The rows below give T cell receptor beta chains drawn from one sample of a study of OX40 agonist ivuxolimab in advanced cancers. The table came from immunoSEQ multiplex PCR; TCRdb's copy has only in-frame clones and leaves some out. The repertoire includes about 40,000 clones, around 83% of them detected once, and about 20% sits in the top ten. The sequencing here drew on CD4+ or CD8+ T cells sorted from blood, taken in a trial of the OX40 agonist ivuxolimab. These receptors all stem from an adult with an advanced solid tumor such as melanoma, head and neck, liver or kidney cancer. The conserved cysteine and the conserved F or W are not part of the CDR3 here. D genes are given only for firm matches.

CDR3aa	j_gene	v_gene	d_gene
ASSASGGAADTQY	TRBJ2-3	TRBV2	TRBD2
AWRGTRTSTDTQY	TRBJ2-3	TRBV30	TRBD2
ASSLSGTGTYEQY	TRBJ2-7	TRBV28	TRBD1
ASSTGTSGSYEQY	TRBJ2-7	TRBV5-1	TRBD2
ASSLIGDTGELF	TRBJ2-2	TRBV7-3	.
ASSGSSGGSTDTQY	TRBJ2-3	TRBV6-4	TRBD2
ASSGTGGQAF	TRBJ1-1	TRBV10-2	TRBD1
ASSSPGDPDEQY	TRBJ2-7	TRBV7-9	.
ASSRGGWTEAF	TRBJ1-1	TRBV19	.
ATSGRDTGSGANVLT	TRBJ2-6	TRBV15	.
ASSLAGGEQY	TRBJ2-7	TRBV11-2	.
ASSPGGLGLNSNQPQH	TRBJ1-5	TRBV5-1	.
ASSSNLLAGETDTQY	TRBJ2-3	TRBV28	TRBD2
ASSQPNGGYEQY	TRBJ2-7	TRBV6-5	.
ASSPRTGTGFTDTQY	TRBJ2-3	TRBV9	TRBD1
ASSYSGTSDDTQY	TRBJ2-3	TRBV6-5	TRBD2
ASSLAPGNTEAF	TRBJ1-1	TRBV7-6	.
ASSQVGQGPGPDTQY	TRBJ2-3	TRBV4-2	.
ASSPPGGYEQY	TRBJ2-7	TRBV11-2	.
SVERPGTYMDNEQF	TRBJ2-1	TRBV29-1	.
ASSHPSGAGGTSSSYNEQF	TRBJ2-1	TRBV4-2	TRBD2
ASSSFAVAGVETQY	TRBJ2-5	TRBV5-5	TRBD2
ASSGSVNTEAF	TRBJ1-1	TRBV5-4	.
ASSLLTGLETQY	TRBJ2-5	TRBV7-2	TRBD1
ASSPRGGNTGELF	TRBJ2-2	TRBV11-2	.
ASSLRGQSSYEQY	TRBJ2-7	TRBV5-1	TRBD1
ASSQEASENTEAF	TRBJ1-1	TRBV4-2	.
ASSDGNEQY	TRBJ2-7	TRBV10-1	.
ASSASDGEQY	TRBJ2-7	TRBV9	.
ASSQAHLAAEAF	TRBJ1-1	TRBV14	.
AWSVGNVDLQAF	TRBJ1-1	TRBV30	.
ASSVDLGELF	TRBJ2-2	TRBV9	.
ASGPSWQPQH	TRBJ1-5	TRBV19	.
ASSPRTSGSSYNEQF	TRBJ2-1	TRBV27	TRBD2
SVVDGSSYNEQF	TRBJ2-1	TRBV29-1	.
ASTRLNTEAF	TRBJ1-1	TRBV7-6	.
ASSGDSSGETQY	TRBJ2-5	TRBV5-4	.
ASSSGGTEAF	TRBJ1-1	TRBV5-6	.
ASRRASGYQETQY	TRBJ2-5	TRBV27	TRBD2
ASSDRDRGRTDTQY	TRBJ2-3	TRBV5-6	TRBD1
ASRQLAGDLTYEQY	TRBJ2-7	TRBV4-1	TRBD2
ASSQGAGSQETQY	TRBJ2-5	TRBV4-2	.
ASSYATDGELF	TRBJ2-2	TRBV6-6	.
ASSLGQGEETQY	TRBJ2-5	TRBV7-8	TRBD1
ATRRGQGESEKLF	TRBJ1-4	TRBV6-4	TRBD1